The rows below give T cell receptor beta chains drawn from one sample of a study of human T cells and chemical hapten exposure. Each CDR3 protein gets one entry after TCRdb re-called the RACE reads with MiXCR. Among about 380,000 distinct CDR3 sequences listed, more than 4.5% were seen once. The starting material was whole blood, obtained in connection with sensitization to the hapten diphenylcyclopropenone (DPC). The receptors shown here come from a woman in her forties or fifties with alopecia areata. Some clones in this sample may be carry-over from other donors' samples. The CDR3 runs from the conserved cysteine through the conserved F or W. The order of the fields is V gene, J gene, CDR3 protein.

TRBV12-3/TRBV12-4	TRBJ1-6	CASSFDLQGGSTPLHF
TRBV12-3/TRBV12-4	TRBJ1-1	CASSFEGHTEAFF
TRBV19	TRBJ1-5	CASMDRGGQPQHF
TRBV5-1	TRBJ1-1	CASSTQGAEVNTEAFF
TRBV7-2	TRBJ2-3	CASRVGLAGRTDTQYF
TRBV11-2	TRBJ2-3	CASSPATDTQYF
TRBV9	TRBJ1-4	CASSVDSYTNEKLFF
TRBV11-2	TRBJ2-7	CASGAGITYEQYF
TRBV3-1	TRBJ1-5	CASSQDRRGGQPQHF
TRBV2	TRBJ1-6	CASRQGRNSPLHF
TRBV4-3	TRBJ2-1	CASSQDRLRQQFF
TRBV5-1	TRBJ1-1	CASSLVGGRRDTEAFF
TRBV5-6	TRBJ2-1	CASSSGLAGGGGQFF
TRBV5-1	TRBJ2-7	CASSADNRANEQYF
TRBV13	TRBJ2-6	CASSPTGASGANVLTF
TRBV5-1	TRBJ2-7	CASSPTGQAYEQYF
TRBV7-9	TRBJ1-4	CASSEQASTNEKLFF
TRBV29-1	TRBJ1-1	CSVRGQGLGAFF
TRBV20-1	TRBJ2-7	CSAGGSSGGSEEQYF
TRBV10-3	TRBJ1-4	CAIGTGNEKLFF
TRBV3-1	TRBJ1-4	CASSQGARGEKLFF
TRBV2	TRBJ2-2	CASTTRTSEHTGELFF
TRBV5-4	TRBJ2-6	CASSLAGAHGANVLTF
TRBV6-2/TRBV6-3	TRBJ2-1	CASGRRDLSYNEQFF
TRBV20-1	TRBJ1-5	CSARGGNSNQPQHF
TRBV29-1	TRBJ2-7	CSVEYSYEQYF
TRBV29-1	TRBJ2-1	CSGREDRVYNEQFF
TRBV7-9	TRBJ1-1	CASGPGPMNTEAFF
TRBV28	TRBJ1-5	CASSGQGSHQPQHF
TRBV5-6	TRBJ2-7	CASSLGQSYTYEQYF
TRBV20-1	TRBJ1-1	CSARDPSGAQTEAFF
TRBV29-1	TRBJ2-5	CSARTGRETQYF
TRBV6-2/TRBV6-3	TRBJ2-5	CASIGGMSETQYF
TRBV29-1	TRBJ1-2	CSVEQGVGGYGYTF
TRBV3-1	TRBJ1-1	CASSQSGRGRTEAFF